This T cell receptor (beta chain) was captured by sequencing in a study of early T cells in non-severe SARS-CoV-2 infection. V was trimmed by 0 bases and J by 5 bases, leaving 6 bases between them. CDR3 size: 13 residues. Germline V gives CDR1 SGDLS, CDR2 YYNGEE. In this sample, this clonotype turned up many times. TCRdb reprocessed the 5' RACE reads via MiXCR and lists one record per CDR3 protein. The sample records approximately 97,000 distinct CDR3 sequences, roughly 13% being singletons. The sequence came from an adult who was a healthcare worker with PCR-confirmed SARS-CoV-2 infection or an uninfected control (not recorded which). The chain combines TRBV9 with TRBJ2-1; D remains ambiguous. Input material: whole blood. CDR3 in amino acids: CASSVVVDNEQFF. The CDR3 region has the DNA TGTGCCAGCAGCGTAGTGGTAGACAATGAGCAGTTCTTC.